The rows below give T cell receptor beta chains drawn from one sample of a study of radiotherapy plus CTLA-4 blockade in lung cancer. The table came from immunoSEQ multiplex PCR; TCRdb's copy has only in-frame clones and leaves some out. This sample carries roughly 76,000 clones, roughly 80% of them seen once, and the ten largest clones take approximately 10%. Sequences were derived from peripheral blood, sampled from a patient treated with radiotherapy plus ipilimumab. Receptor source: a human donor with non-small cell lung cancer whose response to radiotherapy plus ipilimumab could not be evaluated. Each CDR3 is given with its conserved first and last residue. Each record gives: clone size, J gene, V gene, D gene, CDR3 DNA, CDR3 protein. The D gene is left open where the match is weak. Size tells how often a clone was seen (once, few, many) or the class of an expanded clone, and some rows leave it out.

NA,TRBJ2-5,TRBV4-2,TRBD2,TGTGCCAGCAGCCAACCTGGGACTAGCGGGGGGAAGGAAGAGACCCAGTACTTC,CASSQPGTSGGKEETQYF
NA,TRBJ2-5,TRBV10-3,NA,TGTGCCATCAGAGATCCCTTTTCGGGGAGACCCCAGTACTTC,CAIRDPFSGRPQYF
once,TRBJ2-3,TRBV4-1,TRBD2,TGCGCCAGCAGCCAAGGACTAGCGGGGACCTCTAGCACAGATACGCAGTATTTT,CASSQGLAGTSSTDTQYF
NA,TRBJ2-3,TRBV29-1,TRBD1,TGCAGCGTTACGGACAGGGCATCGGATACGCAGTATTTT,CSVTDRASDTQYF
NA,TRBJ2-2,TRBV6-6,NA,TGTGCCAGCACCCAGACCGGGGAGCTGTTTTTT,CASTQTGELFF
few,TRBJ1-1,TRBV6-1,NA,TGTGCCAGCGTTAAGTCGGGAAACTCTGAAGCTTTCTTT,CASVKSGNSEAFF
NA,TRBJ1-6,TRBV5-1,NA,TGCGCCAGCAGCTTCAACGGGGACATCGGTAATTCACCCCTCCACTTT,CASSFNGDIGNSPLHF
NA,TRBJ1-2,TRBV30,NA,TGTGCCTGGAGTGTACTTAGGGCGGACTTCTATGGCTACACCTTC,CAWSVLRADFYGYTF
NA,TRBJ2-5,TRBV27,NA,TGTGCCAGCAGTTTAGAGGGGAACCCGGGGACTGAGACCCAGTACTTC,CASSLEGNPGTETQYF
NA,TRBJ1-1,TRBV6-6,NA,TGTGCCACAAGCTACGGGGGAGGAGAGACTGAAGCTTTCTTT,CATSYGGGETEAFF
NA,TRBJ1-1,TRBV27,TRBD1,TGTGCCAGCAGTTTGACAGGGACCACTGAAGCTTTCTTT,CASSLTGTTEAFF
NA,TRBJ1-2,TRBV10-3,NA,TGTGCCATCAGGAGTGACAGCTATGGCTACACCTTC,CAIRSDSYGYTF
NA,TRBJ2-1,TRBV7-3,NA,TGTGCCAGCAGCTCCAGCTCCTACAATGAGCAGTTCTTC,CASSSSSYNEQFF
NA,TRBJ2-7,TRBV18,TRBD2,TGTGCCAGCTCACCAGGACTAGCGGGAGTGGGGCAGTACTTC,CASSPGLAGVGQYF
NA,TRBJ2-1,TRBV6-5,TRBD2,TGTGCCAGCTCGGGGGCGGGACTAGTCCAGTTCTTC,CASSGAGLVQFF
NA,TRBJ1-5,TRBV27,NA,TGTGCCAGCAGTCTTACAGGTTTGGGGGGTAATCAGCCCCAGCATTTT,CASSLTGLGGNQPQHF
NA,TRBJ1-4,TRBV5-1,NA,TGCGCCAGCCAACAGGGTACTAAGGAAAAACTGTCTTTT,CASQQGTKEKLSF
NA,TRBJ2-3,TRBV19,NA,TGTGCCAGTAGTATATCTCGCACAGATACGCAGTATTTT,CASSISRTDTQYF
NA,TRBJ1-5,TRBV10-2,TRBD1,TGCGCCAGCAGGTCAGGGGGGATTGGGAATCAGCCCCAGCATTTT,CASRSGGIGNQPQHF
NA,TRBJ1-6,TRBV9,NA,TGTGCCAGCAGCGTAGCTAACCAGGGTTGGGCACCCCTCCACTTT,CASSVANQGWAPLHF
NA,TRBJ2-5,TRBV5-4,TRBD1,TGTGCCAGCAGCTTGATGGGACAGCAAGAGACCCAGTACTTC,CASSLMGQQETQYF
NA,TRBJ1-4,TRBV15,NA,TGTGCCACCAGCAGAGATATAACAGGCGAAAAACTGTTTTTT,CATSRDITGEKLFF
NA,TRBJ1-6,TRBV6-5,TRBD1,TGTGCCAGCAGAATTCTCGGACAGGTGAATTCACCCCTCCACTTT,CASRILGQVNSPLHF
NA,TRBJ2-5,TRBV28,TRBD1,TGTGCCAGCGTCCGGGACAGACAAGAGACCCAGTACTTC,CASVRDRQETQYF
NA,TRBJ2-6,TRBV28,NA,TGTGCCAGCAGCTCTCCTAGTACCTCTGGGGCCAACGTCCTGACTTTC,CASSSPSTSGANVLTF
NA,TRBJ2-3,TRBV5-1,NA,TGCGCCAGCAGCTCCGGAAGGGGAGGAGGTGCAGATACGCAGTATTTT,CASSSGRGGGADTQYF
NA,TRBJ2-7,TRBV5-6,TRBD2,TGTGCCAGCAGCGTACTAGCGGAGGTCTACGAGCAGTACTTC,CASSVLAEVYEQYF
NA,TRBJ1-5,TRBV5-1,NA,TGCGCCAGCAGCGAACAGGGAAATAGCAATCAGCCCCAGCATTTT,CASSEQGNSNQPQHF
NA,TRBJ1-5,TRBV28,NA,TGTGCCAGCAGTTCGTTGTCCGGTCAGCCCCAGCATTTT,CASSSLSGQPQHF
NA,TRBJ2-1,TRBV5-4,NA,TGTGCCAGCAGCTTGGGAGGCGGGGAGGTTGAGCAGTTCTTC,CASSLGGGEVEQFF
NA,TRBJ2-3,TRBV5-1,NA,TGCGCCAGCAGCTTGGGAGCGTTGACAGATACGCAGTATTTT,CASSLGALTDTQYF
NA,TRBJ1-4,TRBV18,TRBD1,TGTGCCAGCTCCAGAGACAGGGGGATAAATGAAAAACTGTTTTTT,CASSRDRGINEKLFF
once,TRBJ2-2,TRBV2,NA,TGTGCCAGCAGCGCAGACAGGAACACCGGGGAGCTGTTTTTT,CASSADRNTGELFF
NA,TRBJ2-6,TRBV27,TRBD1,TGTGCCAGCAGTCCCCGGGACAGGTCTGGGGCCAACGTCCTGACTTTC,CASSPRDRSGANVLTF
NA,TRBJ1-1,TRBV5-6,NA,TGTGCCAGCAGCGGAATCAGGGAGGTATCCACTGAAGCTTTCTTT,CASSGIREVSTEAFF
NA,TRBJ2-5,TRBV7-3,NA,TGTGCCAGCAGCCGGGGGCGGGGGCCCCAAGAGACCCAGTACTTC,CASSRGRGPQETQYF
NA,TRBJ1-2,TRBV5-4,NA,TGTGCCAGCAGCCGCAGGGAAGGCTATGGCTACACCTTC,CASSRREGYGYTF
NA,TRBJ2-1,TRBV19,TRBD2,TGTGCCAGTAGTATGCTAGCGGGAGGAGTTGAGCAGTTCTTC,CASSMLAGGVEQFF
NA,TRBJ2-6,TRBV7-3,NA,TGTGCCAGCAGCTTAGAGCGCTCTGGGGCCAACGTCCTGACTTTC,CASSLERSGANVLTF
NA,TRBJ2-5,TRBV9,TRBD2,TGTGCCAGCAGCGTAGGGGCTAGCGGGGGGGTACCTGAGACCCAGTACTTC,CASSVGASGGVPETQYF
NA,TRBJ1-5,TRBV28,TRBD1,TGTGCCAGCAGCGAGCGGAACAGGGGGCGGAAGGGTCAGCCCCAGCATTTT,CASSERNRGRKGQPQHF
NA,TRBJ1-2,TRBV18,NA,TGTGCCAGCTCACCAGACTTACCAAACTATGGCTACACCTTC,CASSPDLPNYGYTF
few,TRBJ2-7,TRBV10-3,TRBD2,TGTGCCATCAGTGAGGGGCCTAGCGGGAGGGTGTACGAGCAGTACTTC,CAISEGPSGRVYEQYF
once,TRBJ1-2,TRBV5-6,NA,TGTGCCAGCAGCTTGGGAGGCACGGCGGGCTACACCTTC,CASSLGGTAGYTF
NA,TRBJ1-3,TRBV7-2,NA,TGTGCCAGCAGCTTAGAACTGAATGGAAACACCATATATTTT,CASSLELNGNTIYF
NA,TRBJ2-2,TRBV5-1,TRBD1,TGCGCCAGCAGCCTCTCGACAGGGAAGAACACCGGGGAGCTGTTTTTT,CASSLSTGKNTGELFF
NA,TRBJ1-1,TRBV18,TRBD1,TGTGCCAGCTCACCACCGGTACAGGGGGGGAACACTGAAGCTTTCTTT,CASSPPVQGGNTEAFF
NA,TRBJ2-3,TRBV4-2,NA,TGTGCCAGCAGCCAAGAGGCAGCAGATACGCAGTATTTT,CASSQEAADTQYF
few,TRBJ2-1,TRBV11-3,NA,TGTGCCAGCAGCTTAGAGGGGGGGCTCGATGAGCAGTTCTTC,CASSLEGGLDEQFF
NA,TRBJ1-1,TRBV10-1,TRBD1,TGCGCCAGCAGCGCCACCGGGACAGTCGGCAAGAACACTGAAGCTTTCTTT,CASSATGTVGKNTEAFF
NA,TRBJ2-3,TRBV5-5,TRBD2,TGTGCCAGCAGCTTGGGTCTAGCGGGGGGTATAGATACGCAGTATTTT,CASSLGLAGGIDTQYF
few,TRBJ1-4,TRBV11-1,NA,TGTGCCAGCACTAAGGACAGAACTAATGAAAAACTGTTTTTT,CASTKDRTNEKLFF
NA,TRBJ1-1,TRBV9,TRBD1,TGTGCCAGCAGCCCAACGGGACAGCTGGGGAACACTGAAGCTTTCTTT,CASSPTGQLGNTEAFF
NA,TRBJ1-6,TRBV9,TRBD1,TGTGCCAGCAGCGTAGGAGGAGGGGGCGCGAATAATTCACCCCTCCACTTT,CASSVGGGGANNSPLHF
few,TRBJ2-5,TRBV7-2,NA,TGTGCCAGCAGCTTAATGCGGGAGACCCAGTACTTC,CASSLMRETQYF